This TCR beta chain was captured by sequencing in a study of vaccination effects on CD4 cells after COVID-19. Study-level findings and limits: Both infection-induced and vaccine-induced clones contracted markedly at late post-vaccination timepoints.

Only in-frame clones appear in the TCRdb table, and some are missing; sequencing was by immunoSEQ multiplex PCR. This table holds some 22,000 clones, approximately 76% found once. ViraFEST expansion of antigen-specific CD4+ T cells with viral peptide pools preceded sequencing. Once cultured for roughly 10 days, the cells underwent separation to obtain CD4+ T cells. Two doses of BNT162b2 or mRNA-1273 vaccine were administered to participants. Vaccinated participants had no history of SARS-CoV-2 infection and tested negative for nucleocapsid antibodies. Replacing half the medium with IL-2 medium was done on days 3 and 7. The V and J ends lost 4 bases and 8 bases, in that order; junction bases with no gene match: 11. CDR3 size: 16 residues. Germline V gene sequence: CDR1 SGHNT, CDR2 YYREEE (reference sequence). A remark on this clone: Its specificity is unknown.

The material was CD4+ T cells from PBMCs cultured with HCoV-229E spike peptides, obtained after COVID-19 vaccination. The clonotype originates from a human donor who received a COVID-19 vaccine. This chain uses TRBV5-4 with TRBJ2-1; 11 bases are shared with TRBD2. The CDR3 nucleotides read TGTGCCAGCAGCCCTAGACTAGCGGGGAGTAGCGATGAGCAGTTCTTC. Encoded protein: CASSPRLAGSSDEQFF.